These 28 T cell receptor beta chains were sequenced from one sample in a study of beta chain features in type 1 diabetes. General observations from the study: Type 1 diabetes patients had TCRB CDR3s that were shorter (moderately but significantly so) in all four CD4+ subsets.

The isolated RNA, all of it, was reverse transcribed, so expressed TCRB transcripts were what got sequenced. Sequenced by immunoSEQ multiplex PCR; TCRdb stores in-frame clones only, minus some. The table has roughly 730,000 clones, around 15% seen once. Their antigens remain unidentified. The sequenced sample was naive CD4+ T cells from blood. The receptors were gathered from a young man with type 1 diabetes.

For the CDR3, the DNA is TGTGCCAGCAGTGCCAGGGGGCGGGTTGAAAAACTGTTTTTT. It codes for CASSARGRVEKLFF. V and J are TRBV6-6 and TRBJ1-4; 8 bases are shared with TRBD1. The CDR3 is made up of 14 amino acids. Per germline, CDR1 MNHNY and CDR2 SVGAGI (reference sequence). V trimming: 5 bases; J trimming: 7 bases; junction bases outside the gene matches: 6.

The V and J genes are TRBV6-5 and TRBJ2-1, with a possible D match to TRBD2 (6 bases). The CDR3 sequence is 12 residues long. Trimming removed 4 bases from V and 9 bases from J, with 10 bases in between. Germline V lookup: CDR1 MNHEY, CDR2 SVGAGI. CDR3 residues: CASSSTSSEQFF. CDR3 DNA: TGTGCCAGCAGTTCCACTAGCAGTGAGCAGTTCTTC.

This clone has more than one count but fewer than ten. The chain recombines TRBV5-6 with TRBJ2-3, with D tentatively TRBD2 (5 bases). The CDR3 extends over 11 amino acids. Between the trimmed V and J ends, which lost 4 bases and 14 bases, there was a span of 14 bases. Looked up from germline, CDR1 is SGHDT and CDR2 is YYEEEE. For the CDR3, the DNA is TGTGCCAGCAGCGAGGGTTCGGCGCGGTATTTT. Amino acid sequence: CASSEGSARYF.

The J gene is TRBJ2-5, the V gene TRBV9; a weak D match, TRBD2 (5 bases). The CDR3 spans 15 residues. Germline V lookup: CDR1 SGDLS, CDR2 YYNGEE. Trimming pared 0 bases from V and 5 bases from J, leaving 14 bases between. CDR3 sequence: CASSVGPGSIETQYF. The CDR3 DNA reads as TGTGCCAGCAGCGTAGGTCCGGGGAGCATTGAGACCCAGTACTTC.

In its sample, this clone was seen a few times. The chain recombines TRBV30 with TRBJ1-1, with D possibly matching TRBD1 (5 bases). The V gene's germline CDR1 is GTSNPN and CDR2 SVGIG (reference sequence). The V end lost 0 bases, the J end lost 5 bases, and 13 bases lay between the germline ends. The CDR3 is 14 amino acids. The CDR3 nucleotides read TGTGCCTGGAGTGTACCAGGGTGGGCGACTGAAGCTTTCTTT. Its translation is CAWSVPGWATEAFF.

Written as DNA, the CDR3 is TGTGCCAGCTTCCCCCTGTTGGCAGCCGAAAAGACTGAAGCTTTCTTT. Translated, it gives CASFPLLAAEKTEAFF. This chain connects TRBV18 to TRBJ1-1; D unresolved. This CDR3 is built from 16 residues. The germline V gene encodes CDR1 KGHSH and CDR2 LQKENI. V lost 7 bases to trimming and J lost 5 bases, with 23 bases between them.

In this sample, this clone turned up once. The J gene is TRBJ2-7, the V gene TRBV19; tentatively, D is TRBD1 or TRBD2 (5 bases each). CDR3 size: 16 residues. CDR1 and CDR2 from the germline V gene are LNHDA and SQIVND (reference sequence). The V end was cut by 5 bases, the J end by 0 bases, with 17 bases between. The CDR3 region is CASSPTGTGISYEQYF. CDR3 coding DNA: TGTGCCAGTAGTCCCACCGGGACGGGGATCTCCTACGAGCAGTACTTC.

The table lists this clone with a few counts. This rearrangement joins TRBV7-9 to TRBJ2-5; D is ambiguous. The CDR3 has 16 amino acids. Between the trimmed V and J ends, which lost 1 base and 2 bases, there was a span of 14 bases. Germline V CDR1 and CDR2: SEHNR, FQNEAQ (reference sequence). CDR3 bases: TGTGCCAGCAGCTTAGTCCCTGGACGGATACAAGAGACCCAGTACTTC. It yields the protein CASSLVPGRIQETQYF.

There are a few counts of this clone. The CDR3 region has the DNA TGTGCCAGCAGCCGCGGGACAGGGGGAGAGGAGCAGTTCTTC. Protein sequence: CASSRGTGGEEQFF. The chain is built from TRBV9 and TRBJ2-1, with 11 bases that match TRBD1. The V gene's germline CDR1 is SGDLS and CDR2 YYNGEE. The CDR3 covers 14 residues. Unmatched junction bases numbered 7, after V lost 4 bases and J lost 10 bases.

This clone was seen a few times. The chain combines TRBV11-3 with TRBJ2-3; TRBD2 matches at 9 bases. Losses at the gene ends were 0 bases for V and 4 bases for J; bases not matched to a gene: 5. Germline V gene lookup returns CDR1 SGHNT and CDR2 YENEEA. CDR3 length: 16 residues. DNA of the CDR3: TGTGCCAGCAGCTTAGATTGGGCTAGCGGGGCAGATACGCAGTATTTT. Protein sequence: CASSLDWASGADTQYF.

This clone showed up just a few times. The gene calls are TRBV9 and TRBJ1-2; a possible D gene is TRBD1 (5 bases). There are 14 residues in the CDR3. Germline V CDR1 and CDR2: SGDLS, YYNGEE. Trimming took 4 bases from V and 5 from J, leaving 15 bases between them. CDR3 DNA sequence: TGTGCCAGCAGCACCCCCGGGGGTCCTTATGGCTACACCTTC. It is translated as CASSTPGGPYGYTF.

CDR3 bases: TGTGCCAGCAGCTTGGAGGGGGCCCCCTTGCGGGAGCAGTACTTC. It yields the protein CASSLEGAPLREQYF. The chain combines TRBV5-6 with TRBJ2-7; TRBD1 matches at 7 bases. Germline V lookup: CDR1 SGHDT, CDR2 YYEEEE. The junction had 10 bases not matched to a gene; V was cut back by 0 bases and J by 7 bases. CDR3 length: 15 residues.

This clone was seen more than once but under ten times. The chain combines TRBV30 with TRBJ2-5; possibly TRBD1 for D (7 bases). The CDR3 covers 15 residues. V lost 4 bases and J lost 4, with 19 bases in between. In germline, CDR1 is GTSNPN, CDR2 SVGIG (reference sequence). As DNA, the CDR3 is TGTGCCTGGAACCGTGGAGGGGGCGTCGGAGAGACCCAGTACTTC. Its protein is CAWNRGGGVGETQYF.

This clone was observed a handful of times. The rearrangement links TRBV2 to TRBJ2-7; TRBD1 agrees at 7 bases. The length of the CDR3 is 14 residues. After removal of 6 bases from V and 0 bases from J, the junction contained 5 bases not matched to a gene. Germline V gene data show CDR1 as SNHLY and CDR2 as FYNNEI. The CDR3 sequence is CASRPRGTSYEQYF. CDR3 bases: TGTGCCAGCAGACCCAGGGGGACCTCCTACGAGCAGTACTTC.

This chain links TRBV9 with TRBJ1-3, with D perhaps matching TRBD1 (6 bases). The V gene's germline CDR1 is SGDLS and CDR2 YYNGEE. Trimming cost V 0 bases and J 0 bases, with 10 bases left between them. The CDR3 is 16 amino acids. CDR3 sequence reads: CASSVVGGYSGNTIYF. Written as DNA, the CDR3 is TGTGCCAGCAGCGTAGTAGGGGGATACTCTGGAAACACCATATATTTT.

This clone showed up just a few times. At one boundary the junction diverges from the germline segment, which might be a read error. The J gene is TRBJ2-1, the V gene TRBV10-3; 11 bases line up with TRBD2. Germline CDR1 reads ENHRY; CDR2 reads SYGVKD. The length of the CDR3 is 15 residues. Written as DNA, the CDR3 is TGTGCCACCGCCCCTCTAGCGGGGGGCTACGATGAGCAGTTCTTC. Protein: CATAPLAGGYDEQFF.

This clone has just a few counts. The CDR3 bases are TGTGCCAGTAGTTCGACAGGGAATATTTACAATGAGCAGTTCTTC. Translated, it gives CASSSTGNIYNEQFF. This chain links TRBV19 with TRBJ2-1; 7 bases align to TRBD1. Per germline, CDR1 LNHDA and CDR2 SQIVND (reference sequence). The V gene end was trimmed by 5 bases and the J gene end by 4 bases; junction bases not matched to a gene: 8. The CDR3 runs 15 residues.

The V gene is TRBV7-3, the J gene TRBJ2-1, with 8 nucleotides matching TRBD1. V shed 5 bases and J 7 bases; nucleotides not matched to a gene: 10. The CDR3 runs 15 residues. Germline CDR1 and CDR2: SGHTA and FQGTGA. CDR3 nucleotide sequence: TGTGCCAGCAGCCCAGGACAGGGCGGAGGGAATGAGCAGTTCTTC. This codes for CASSPGQGGGNEQFF. Supplemented by reference TRBV7-3 and TRBJ2-1, the full variable domain reads GAGVSQTPSNKVTEKGKYVELRCDPISGHTALYWYRQSLGQGPEFLIYFQGTGAADDSGLPNDRFFAVRPEGSVSTLKIQRTERGDSAVYLCASSPGQGGGNEQFFGPGTRLTVL.

The chain joins TRBV10-2 to TRBJ1-2, with D possibly TRBD1 on 5 matching bases. Germline CDR1 and CDR2: WSHSY and SAAADI. This CDR3 has 13 amino acids. Trimming took off 3 bases at V and 4 bases at J, with 9 bases between the two ends. The CDR3 sequence is CASSDLRGYGYTF. The CDR3 DNA reads TGCGCCAGCAGTGACTTAAGGGGCTATGGCTACACCTTC.

CDR3 protein: CAIGGSGETQYF. The CDR3 bases are TGTGCCATCGGGGGCAGCGGGGAGACCCAGTACTTC. The gene calls are TRBV10-3 and TRBJ2-5, with D perhaps given as TRBD1 or TRBD2 (6 bases each). The CDR3 is 12 amino acids. V was trimmed by 8 bases and J by 5 bases, leaving 12 bases between them. Germline V gene data show CDR1 as ENHRY and CDR2 as SYGVKD.

V is TRBV18 and J is TRBJ1-1; maybe TRBD1 (5 bases). The CDR3 is 16 amino acids. Germline V lookup: CDR1 KGHSH, CDR2 LQKENI. Trimming shortened V by 0 bases and J by 7 bases, and 18 bases separated the two germline ends. CDR3 residues: CASSPPAREGLGEAFF. The CDR3 coding sequence is TGTGCCAGCTCACCACCGGCCCGGGAGGGGCTGGGTGAAGCTTTCTTT.

Turning to this clone: Different DNA sequences within this sample yield the same CDR3. The chain carries TRBV13 and TRBJ1-5; D remains unclear. The V end lost 3 bases, the J end lost 3 bases, and 9 bases lay between the germline ends. Per germline, CDR1 PRHDT and CDR2 FYEKMQ (reference sequence). There are 14 residues in the CDR3. CDR3 in DNA: TGTGCCAGCAGCTTCGGTCGCCTCAATCAGCCCCAGCATTTT. Its protein is CASSFGRLNQPQHF.

The genes are TRBV7-6 and TRBJ1-6, with D uncertain. Between the trimmed V and J ends, which lost 1 base and 8 bases, there was a span of 9 bases. Germline V gives CDR1 SGHVS, CDR2 FNYEAQ. This CDR3 spans 14 amino acids. The CDR3 coding sequence is TGTGCCAGCAGCTTAGTTGAAAGGGATTCACCCCTCCACTTT. The encoded protein is CASSLVERDSPLHF. The full variable domain, with the rest looked up from reference TRBV7-6 and TRBJ1-6, is GAGVSQSPRYKVTKRGQDVALRCDPISGHVSLYWYRQALGQGPEFLTYFNYEAQQDKSGLPNDRFSAERPEGSISTLTIQRTEQRDSAMYRCASSLVERDSPLHFGNGTRLTVT.

The gene calls are TRBV7-9 and TRBJ2-1; D perhaps matches TRBD2 (6 bases). This CDR3 region has 14 residues. Germline V lookup: CDR1 SEHNR, CDR2 FQNEAQ (reference sequence). Trimming pared 4 bases from V and 7 bases from J, leaving 14 bases between. CDR3 loop: CASSYGLASNEQFF. Here the CDR3 DNA reads TGTGCCAGCAGCTATGGGCTAGCGTCGAATGAGCAGTTCTTC.

This chain links TRBV4-1 with TRBJ1-1; the match to TRBD1 covers 8 bases. Trimming took 6 bases from V and 4 from J; bases not matched to a gene: 10. Germline CDR1 and CDR2: MGHRA and YSYEKL. The CDR3 totals 15 residues. This CDR3 is CASRHGQGLGTEAFF. The CDR3 DNA follows: TGCGCCAGCAGACATGGACAGGGATTGGGCACTGAAGCTTTCTTT.

This clone is a singleton in its sample. V usage is TRBV12-5 and J usage is TRBJ2-7, with 8 bases lining up with TRBD2. Germline V gene data show CDR1 as LGHNT and CDR2 as FRNRAP. J was trimmed by 3 bases and V by 6 bases; bases with no gene match: 13. The CDR3 spans 16 residues. Here the CDR3 DNA reads TGTGCTAGTGGCCTCGGGACACCTGCGGGGGGCTACGAGCAGTACTTC. Translated: CASGLGTPAGGYEQYF.

This clone has a handful of counts. The chain employs TRBV6-1 and TRBJ1-5; D not certain. V shed 4 bases and J shed 4 bases, with 8 bases lying between them. From germline, CDR1 is MNHNS and CDR2 SASEGT. This CDR3 comprises 13 residues. Here the CDR3 reads CASSAQGNQPQHF. The CDR3, as DNA: TGTGCCAGCAGTGCCCAAGGGAATCAGCCCCAGCATTTT.

The chain carries TRBV2 and TRBJ1-5; D unresolved. The germline gives CDR1 SNHLY, CDR2 FYNNEI. CDR3 length equals 13 residues. V was shortened by 1 base and J by 7 bases, with 8 bases between the two germline ends. The CDR3, as DNA: TGTGCCAGCAGTGAAGGGACGTTGCAGCCCCAGCATTTT. Encoded protein: CASSEGTLQPQHF.